This TCR beta chain was profiled in a study of T-cell reconstitution after alpha-beta-depleted transplantation in children. Unique molecular identifiers tagged the TCRbeta library. TCRdb re-called the PCR reads through MiXCR, storing one row per CDR3 protein. The sample includes some 200,000 distinct CDR3 sequences, about 8.7% of them seen just once. Trimming shortened V by 5 bases and J by 3 bases, and 16 bases separated the two germline ends. The CDR3 loop spans 15 amino acids. CDR1 is MNHEY, CDR2 SVGAGI, per germline. This clonotype was recorded many times. The J gene is TRBJ2-5, the V gene TRBV6-5; perhaps TRBD2 as D (6 bases). The clonotype originates from a male patient between 2 and 10 years old who had a stem cell transplant for acute myeloid leukemia, so the T cells may come from the graft donor. Specimen: PBMCs, mostly from graft donor cells, collected 360 days after TCRalphabeta/CD19-depleted stem cell transplant. In nucleotides, the CDR3 is TGTGCCAGCAGTCTTCTCGGGAGATTCAAAGAGACCCAGTACTTC. Protein product: CASSLLGRFKETQYF.